This T cell receptor (beta chain) was obtained from a study of blood T cell repertoires in COVID-19 (dated by TCRdb to about 2020). In the study overall: The collaborator samples originated in the United States, Italy and Spain and spanned the acute and convalescent phases of COVID-19. The repertoires were released in a freely available public database meant as a resource for research on the immune response to SARS-CoV-2. Sample metadata almost always included a de-identified subject ID, COVID-19 status, age in years and sex. The samples were drawn from the first 160 participants of the ongoing ImmuneRACE study and from 950 to 1,500 subjects provided by 6 global collaborators. The prospective study material was composed of cDNA or gDNA derived from T cells, B-cell-depleted T cells, or PBMCs. Where available, HLA class I and class II types were taken from metadata supplied by the sample provider and were not determined by assay-based typing. Subjects who had been exposed to COVID-19, were actively infected with it, or had recovered from it provided the deeply sampled blood TCRbeta repertoires that made up the dataset. Study-level results and caveats: The amount of clinical and demographic metadata varied by source and participant and was provided uncurated.

Measured from the cysteine to the phenylalanine, the CDR3 is 13 residues long. Left in the record is the CDR3 DNA by itself, 39 bases read in frame from the first base. Unmatched junction bases come to 1, with V trimmed by 4 bases and J by 7 bases. For CDR1 and CDR2, the germline V gene (reference sequence) lists MNHNY and SVGAGI. One collaborating source in Seattle enrolled patients during active infection and followed them longitudinally through the course of disease. Collaborating institutions collected whole blood in K2EDTA tubes following their own protocols. For TCRbeta analysis, collaborators shipped samples in one of three forms: frozen whole blood, isolated PBMCs, or DNA extracted from either of those sample types. This clone appeared a single time. Its cognate antigen has yet to be identified. Base qualities are not provided; no much larger clone lies one nucleotide away. TCRbeta CDR3 regions were amplified from genomic DNA by means of the immunoSEQ Assay, a bias-controlled multiplex PCR. The published analysis was carried out like this. The number of nucleated cells in each sample was estimated by amplification of reference gene primers within the assay. Sequence reads were collapsed and filtered to measure the absolute abundance of every unique TCRbeta CDR3 rearrangement. For each sample, productive Simpson clonality was calculated as the square root of Simpson's diversity index across productive rearrangements. The immuneACCESS repertoire file appears here via TCRdb, limited to in-frame rearrangements. These files lack a portion of the clones; in checked studies, under half of the deficit traces to unresolved V genes, and the cause of the others is not known. V and J calls plus clone size are reproduced from that table; the DNA served to infer D and trimming. This sample gives 300,000 to 400,000 clones in total; roughly 86% of them show up just once. The ten largest clones represent just over 9.5% of the sample.

The receptor chain draws on TRBV6-6 and TRBJ1-3; 10 central nucleotides agree with TRBD1. The sequencing input was peripheral blood. The sequence derives from a man aged 25 to 40 with COVID-19, enrolled during active disease. CDR3 loop: CASSLTGGNTIYF. The DNA sequence is as follows: TGTGCCAGCAGTTTGACAGGGGGCAACACCATATATTTT.